This TCR beta chain was identified during a study of cytomegalovirus exposure and HLA in healthy donors (dated by TCRdb to about 2017). Describing the broader study: An earlier analysis of a few hundred of the donors reported about 300 Gb of sequence data and roughly 120 million unique TCR beta sequences obtained from about 170 million T cells. About 300 gigabases of sequencing data and approximately 84 million unique TCR sequences were included in an early release covering several hundred HLA-typed donors. Across under 500 genotyped donors of the cohort, an average of approximately 220,000 unique TCR beta nucleotide sequences per donor were sequenced, and 15% to 20% of those sequences were non-productive. The study aimed to test whether cataloging public T cell receptors could reveal signatures of past pathogen exposure. HLA typing covered class I and class II loci at four-digit resolution. The later analysis used no new phenotypic data to find candidate immune exposures, relying instead on TCR beta sequences and their occurrence across donors. Typing coverage varied by locus: 629-630 donors for A, B, C, DRB1 and DQB1; approximately 500 for DQA1; more than 600 for DPA1; 450 to 480 for DPB1. To study patterns of TCR occurrence, a later analysis re-analyzed previously published TCR beta repertoires from 666 donors and added high-resolution HLA genotyping. In an earlier analysis of 587 of the donors, high-throughput TCR beta sequencing was used to judge whether each TCR beta V gene segment behaved as functional or pseudogenic. Every discovery cohort repertoire had been produced on one sequencing platform. Donor age, sex, ethnicity and CMV serostatus were compiled together with the repertoire data. Of the approximately 370 genotyped donors, roughly 76% were placed in the genetic ancestry cluster associated with self-reported Caucasian donors. The study used immunosequencing to profile the T cell repertoires of approximately 690 subjects and linked those repertoires to cytomegalovirus serostatus. A separate validation cohort of approximately 130 different subjects was used in addition to the roughly 700-subject first cohort. To predict cytomegalovirus infection status, the study brought together high-throughput TCR immunosequencing, statistical association of individual TCRs with disease status, and machine learning. Four to six DR-DQ haplotypes were handled as single units for association and clustering, since linkage in the cohort was strong. A later genetic analysis took genome-wide SNP genotypes for about 55% of the roughly 670 donors and used that subset as a discovery cohort.

As for this clone: Its cognate antigen has yet to be identified. No base quality values were provided; no much bigger clone lies one nucleotide off.

The cohort consisted of some 670 healthy bone marrow donors. At the time of sampling, all cohort members were nominally healthy, though unrecorded immune exposures were likely present. The donor was CMV seronegative and belonged to the group of over 350 seronegative cohort members. A peripheral blood sample was provided by each donor, and peripheral blood mononuclear cells were used for TCR beta sequencing. Genomic DNA extraction from the blood cell samples was performed with the Qiagen DNeasy Blood Extraction Kit. Receptor amplification or capture employed the immunoSEQ multiplex PCR assay. For the multiplex PCR, a mixture combining 60 forward primers for TCR Vbeta segments and 13 reverse primers for TCR Jbeta segments was used. The CDR3 region of rearranged TCR beta genes was amplified from genomic DNA by a multiplex PCR assay. Amplified TCR beta libraries were sequenced as 87-base-pair reads on the Illumina HiSeq System. The original pipeline was this. A later analysis counted about 80 million unique TCR beta chains across the 666 repertoires, and roughly 11 million of these chains were shared by at least two donors. Raw reads were error-corrected and collapsed into unique sequences with a nearest-neighbor algorithm that merged closely related sequences to remove PCR and sequencing errors. V, D and J gene segments were assigned by aligning CDR3 sequences to IMGT reference sequences. For a sequence to be retained, at least a six-nucleotide match to both a V gene segment and a J gene segment was required. Rearrangements were classified as productive when the CDR3 lacked stop codons and remained in frame with V and J, and all other rearrangements were classified as non-productive. CDR3 was defined according to IMGT convention as the region running from the second conserved V-encoded cysteine to the conserved J-encoded phenylalanine. Sequences without an unambiguous match to a single V gene segment were excluded from the earlier analysis of about 640 of the donors. In an earlier analysis of approximately 590 of the donors, V segments were called functional above 56.7% productive rearrangements and were called segregating when the between-donor standard deviation exceeded 5%. A statistical classification framework was built for diagnosing cytomegalovirus status from the catalog of TCR beta chain sequences. In a later analysis, TCR nucleotide sequences were compared against IMGT/GENE-DB human TR gene sequences so that V and J genes could be assigned. The TCRdist pipeline was used in a later analysis to assign CDR3 sequences and most-parsimonious VDJ recombination scenarios. In a later analysis, each TCR beta chain was defined by its CDR3 amino acid sequence together with its V-gene family, and reads without a unique V-gene family were excluded. A later analysis removed several hundred highly shared, low-generation-probability nucleotide sequences to deal with suspected cross-contamination and a sequencing artifact. A later analysis calculated a clonal expansion index for each public chain from normalized within-repertoire ranks of inferred template counts. In a later analysis, generation probabilities were computed using a VDJ recombination model fitted to out-of-frame rearrangements, and the results were checked against IGoR. In a later analysis, hypergeometric tests were used to score TCR-TCR, TCR-HLA and TCR-CMV co-occurrence, with a repertoire-size bias correction applied to TCR pairs. In a later analysis, false discovery rates were estimated by permuting HLA or CMV assignments 20 times. In a later analysis, co-occurring TCRs were grouped using DBSCAN, and TCRdist sequence similarity was added for clustering within HLA-allele-positive subsets. Repertoires with fewer than 30,000 or more than 120,000 public chains, plus five repertoires with anomalous nucleotide sharing, were excluded from co-occurrence clustering. The table was pulled from immuneACCESS by TCRdb, which kept in-frame rearrangements only. Such tables lose some clones; where checked, under half of the loss comes from unresolved V genes, and the rest has no known cause. The V and J calls and clone size are taken from that table; D and trimming were inferred from the DNA. The sample table lists about 120,000 clones, around 84% of them with a count of one. Together, the top ten hold 1.8% of the sample.

Broad study findings and their caveats: Only TCR beta chains were sequenced in this cohort, and the absence of alpha or paired-chain data limited detectable features. A later analysis found that HLA-associated TCR beta chains were more clonally expanded and had lower generation probabilities than equally common non-associated chains. According to a later analysis, parvovirus B19, influenza, CMV and Epstein-Barr virus appeared linked to several top co-occurrence clusters. Linkage disequilibrium might explain the correlated functional status among segregating V segments, but an unknown experimental factor could not be ruled out. The study gave a list of under 200 TCR beta chains associated with cytomegalovirus. The authors suggested that the approach could potentially be extended to other disease states and immunological phenotypes. In a later analysis, most CMV-associated TCR beta chains were found to appear HLA-restricted, with HLA associations seemingly driven largely by CMV exposure. Strong co-occurrence of HLA alleles, especially DR and DQ, made assigning TCR associations to individual alleles difficult. According to a later analysis, TCR association rates differed among HLA loci, with DRB1 alleles showing the most associated TCRs and HLA-C alleles showing the fewest. Most TCR sequences were seen in very few donors, while some public TCRs were found in many individuals. A further reported finding was that TCR beta sequences accurately predicted the HLA-A and HLA-B alleles for most subjects in the first cohort. Some IMGT-functional V segments, including TRBV6-2 and TRBV6-3, could not be distinguished by the 87-base-pair reads and were therefore excluded. Immune exposure information for the cohort was limited to CMV serostatus. Because HLA typing was unavailable for some donors at each locus, only the typed subset was used in association tests. V-gene and J-gene trimming of TCR beta chains was associated with a missense DCLRE1C variant in a later genetic analysis, and the association was replicated in an independent cohort. In an earlier analysis of approximately 590 of the donors, most TCR beta V segments were observed in productive rearrangements about 90% or about 30% of the time, broadly matching IMGT annotations. At a false discovery rate of 0.05, a later analysis linked 16,000 or so TCR beta sequences to specific HLA alleles. The classifier was reported to diagnose cytomegalovirus status with high specificity and sensitivity in both the original cohort and the validation cohort. Because counts were too low, roughly 17 rarely observed V segments, including chromosome 9 orphons, were left out of the earlier analysis of 587 of the donors. A cluster of highly shared sequence variants was judged likely to be a technical artifact of the sequencing pipeline. Three of the identified cytomegalovirus-associated TCR beta chains were confirmed in vitro to be specific for cytomegalovirus antigens. According to a later genetic analysis, donors in an Asian-associated ancestry cluster had fewer N-insertions in productive TCRs than the roughly 660-donor mean. Presence/absence analyses assumed roughly uniform sequencing depth across donors, an assumption that may not hold.

The CDR3 holds 16 amino acids from the cysteine to the phenylalanine. Kept here is only the CDR3 DNA, which spans 48 bases and is read in frame from base 1. For CDR1 and CDR2, the germline V gene lists SGHVS and FNYEAQ. This chain joins TRBV7-6 to TRBJ2-5; a tentative D match to TRBD1 spans 6 bases. Gene TRBJ2-7 matches the end of the DNA better, so the J call may be wrong. Input material: PBMCs. The sequence derives from a young man in good health and CMV-seronegative. The nucleotides read TGTGCCAGCAGCCCCATAAAGGGCAGGGGTCTATACGAGCAGTACTTC. The translation is CASSPIKGRGLYEQYF.